This T cell receptor beta chain was captured in a study of blood T cell repertoires in COVID-19. Participant age was roughly 18 to 100 years, and participants resided in roughly 25 US areas. Clinical histories supplied by participants themselves formed the basis of cohort assignment. The CDR3 is made up of 15 amino acids. The V end was cut by 1 base, the J end by 4 bases, with 14 bases between. The V gene's germline CDR1 is SGHRS and CDR2 YFSETQ. Profiling relied on immunoSEQ multiplex PCR, and the TCRdb table lists in-frame clones only, not all of them. The sample comprises 300,000 to 350,000 clones, 80% to 90% of which are singletons, and 5% rests with the top ten.

Sequenced sample: PBMCs or T cells enriched from blood (not recorded which). The chain employs TRBV5-1 and TRBJ1-2, with D perhaps matching TRBD1 (5 bases). This TCR was recovered from a young man who had recovered from COVID-19. CDR3 sequence (DNA): TGCGCCAGCAGCTTGAGCACAGGTTCTGGCTATGGCTACACCTTC. Translated, it gives CASSLSTGSGYGYTF.